These 3 T cell receptor beta chains were all obtained from the same sample, sequenced in a study of shared clonotypes between healthy human individuals. Cells designated naive CD8 were CD45RO-negative and were positively selected for CCR7, with terminally differentiated effector memory CD45RA+ cells excluded. Method: immunoSEQ multiplex PCR; TCRdb's copy keeps in-frame clones and lacks some. The sample has just over 2,000,000 clones, around 96% seen once. Sample: naive CD8+ T cells sorted from blood. These receptors were taken from a man aged 18 to 35 in good health.

With regard to this clone: The same CDR3 can be traced to other DNA sequences in this sample. The CDR3 here is CASSRTGVTEAFF. As DNA, the CDR3 is TGTGCCAGTAGTAGAACAGGGGTCACTGAAGCTTTCTTT. V is TRBV19 and J is TRBJ1-1; 7 nucleotides line up with TRBD1. J gave up 4 bases and V 4 bases, and 3 bases lay outside the gene matches. CDR1 LNHDA and CDR2 SQIVND come from the germline V gene (reference sequence). There are 13 residues in the CDR3.

V gene TRBV6-1 combines with J gene TRBJ2-7; 12 bases map to TRBD2. CDR3 length equals 16 residues. With 4 bases clipped from V and 6 bases from J, the junction kept 10 bases outside the gene matches. Per the germline V gene, CDR1 is MNHNS and CDR2 is SASEGT. The CDR3 coding sequence is TGTGCCAGCAGTGGAGAACTAGCGGGAGGTGTAGGCGAGCAGTACTTC. Its translation is CASSGELAGGVGEQYF.

The rearrangement links TRBV7-9 to TRBJ1-2, with 9 bases matching TRBD1. Germline CDR1 SEHNR, CDR2 FQNEAQ (reference sequence). The CDR3 sequence is 16 residues long. The V and J ends lost 4 bases and 1 base, in that order; junction bases with no gene match: 7. The CDR3 sequence is CASSSPGTGSNYGYTF. The CDR3 DNA is TGTGCCAGCAGCTCGCCCGGGACAGGGAGTAACTATGGCTACACCTTC.